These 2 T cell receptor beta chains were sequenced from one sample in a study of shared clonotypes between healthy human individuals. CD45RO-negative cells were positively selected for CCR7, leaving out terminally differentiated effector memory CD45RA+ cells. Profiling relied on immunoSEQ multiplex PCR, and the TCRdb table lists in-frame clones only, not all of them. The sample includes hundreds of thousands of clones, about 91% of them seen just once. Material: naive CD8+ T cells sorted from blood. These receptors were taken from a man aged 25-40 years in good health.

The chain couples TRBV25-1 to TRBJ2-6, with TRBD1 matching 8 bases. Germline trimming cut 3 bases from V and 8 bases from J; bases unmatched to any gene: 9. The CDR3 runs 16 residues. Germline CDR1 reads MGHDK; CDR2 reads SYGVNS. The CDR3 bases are TGTGCCAGCAGTGAGCGGACAGGGTTAGAACCCAACGTCCTGACTTTC. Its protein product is CASSERTGLEPNVLTF.

CDR3 DNA: TGTGCCAGCAGCGTAAAAGCGGGAGGGATGACAGATACGCAGTATTTT. Encoded protein: CASSVKAGGMTDTQYF. The chain has TRBV9 and TRBJ2-3; 10 bases align to TRBD2. Looked up from germline, CDR1 is SGDLS and CDR2 is YYNGEE. The CDR3 runs to 16 residues. The trim removed 1 base at V and 3 bases at J, leaving 5 bases unmatched.